This passage covers 5 T cell receptor beta chains from one sample sequenced in a study of patients and donors after allogeneic stem cell transplantation. TCRdb used MiXCR to reprocess the RT-PCR reads, holding one entry per CDR3 protein. The sample has roughly 880,000 distinct CDR3 sequences, approximately 19% seen once. Sequencing was carried out using blood, either unsorted or a sorted T cell fraction (not recorded which). The source is a human donor who was either an allogeneic HSCT recipient or a stem cell or donor lymphocyte infusion donor (not recorded which). It is not recorded whose cells these are; they may come from a transplant donor.

V is TRBV6-1 and J is TRBJ1-1; 8 bases match TRBD1. Germline lookup yields CDR1 MNHNS and CDR2 SASEGT. CDR3 length: 18 amino acids. V lost 4 bases to trimming and J lost 2 bases; unmatched junction nucleotides: 15. The CDR3 nucleotides are TGTGCCAGCAGTGGGACAGGGCACCCCGGATTCCCAAACACTGAAGCTTTCTTT. Translation gives CASSGTGHPGFPNTEAFF.

In its sample, this clonotype was seen a few times. The gene calls are TRBV2 and TRBJ2-3; D gene unclear. Trimming left V 6 bases short and J 2 bases short, with 6 bases between. The CDR3 is made up of 12 amino acids. CDR1 and CDR2 from the germline V gene are SNHLY and FYNNEI. The CDR3 bases are TGTGCCAGCAGGCCAACCACAGATACGCAGTATTTT. Amino acid sequence: CASRPTTDTQYF.

The V and J genes are TRBV9 and TRBJ2-7, with TRBD2 matching 9 bases. The germline V gene encodes CDR1 SGDLS and CDR2 YYNGEE. CDR3 length equals 16 residues. Losses at the gene ends were 0 bases for V and 0 bases for J; bases not matched to a gene: 4. In DNA, the CDR3 is TGTGCCAGCAGCGTAGCTGCGGGAGGGTTCTCCTACGAGCAGTACTTC. Translating it yields CASSVAAGGFSYEQYF.

This clonotype was detected a few times. The CDR3 sequence: CASSLDGKSSYNEQFF. In DNA, the CDR3 is TGTGCCAGCAGTTTAGATGGGAAGAGCTCCTACAATGAGCAGTTCTTC. The V gene is TRBV12-3 or TRBV12-4, the J gene TRBJ2-1, with D unclear. Trimming stripped 1 base from V and 0 bases from J, with 10 bases between. CDR3 length: 16 amino acids.

A few counts support this clonotype. J is TRBJ2-7 and V is TRBV19, with D possibly matching TRBD1 (6 bases). Germline loops: CDR1 LNHDA, CDR2 SQIVND (reference sequence). The CDR3 spans 15 residues. Deletions cut 3 bases from V and 2 bases from J, with 14 bases between. Here the CDR3 DNA reads TGTGCCAGTAGTATTGAGAAGGGGGACCCCTACGAGCAGTACTTC. This gives the protein CASSIEKGDPYEQYF.